What follows is one T cell receptor (beta chain) and its context. The CDR3 covers 12 residues. The germline V gene has CDR1 SGHDT and CDR2 YYEEEE. Trimming stripped 3 bases from V and 10 bases from J, with 13 bases between. These data are taken from a study of cytomegalovirus exposure and HLA in healthy donors. Primers: 60 Vbeta forward and 13 Jbeta reverse. Here immunoSEQ multiplex PCR was the method, and the copy in TCRdb shows in-frame clones only, minus some. The data show over 150,000 clones, approximately 81% seen once. The sequenced material came from PBMCs. The V gene is TRBV5-6, the J gene TRBJ2-5, with D possibly TRBD1 on 6 matching bases. This receptor was identified in a woman between 25 and 40 years old in good health and CMV-seronegative. CDR3 bases: TGTGCCAGCAGCTCGACAGGAAGGTACCAGTACTTC. This codes for CASSSTGRYQYF. Full variable domain (missing parts from reference TRBV5-6 and TRBJ2-5): DAGVTQSPTHLIKTRGQQVTLRCSPKSGHDTVSWYQQALGQGPQFIFQYYEEEERQRGNFPDRFSGHQFPNYSSELNVNALLLGDSALYLCASSSTGRYQYFGPGTRLLVL.